This TCR beta chain was recorded in a study of cytomegalovirus exposure and HLA in healthy donors (dated by TCRdb to 2016 to 2017). The study in broad terms: An earlier analysis of several hundred of the donors reported 250 to 350 Gb of sequence data and some 110 million unique TCR beta sequences obtained from some 170 million T cells. Among the roughly 400 genotyped donors, around 81% belonged to the genetic ancestry cluster associated with self-reported Caucasian donors. Among 300 to 500 genotyped donors of the cohort, an average of roughly 230,000 unique TCR beta nucleotide sequences was sequenced per donor, of which 15% to 20% were non-productive. Roughly 310 gigabases of sequencing data and approximately 85 million unique TCR sequences were included in an early release covering around 600 HLA-typed donors. In addition to the first cohort of approximately 650 subjects, a separate validation cohort of about 120 different subjects was used. Alongside the repertoire data, information on donor age, sex, ethnicity and CMV serostatus was compiled. Rather than drawing on any new phenotypic data, the later analysis identified candidate immune exposures from TCR beta sequences and the way those sequences occurred across donors. In an earlier analysis of 587 of the donors, high-throughput TCR beta sequencing was used to judge whether each TCR beta V gene segment behaved as functional or pseudogenic. To predict cytomegalovirus infection status, the study brought together high-throughput TCR immunosequencing, statistical association of individual TCRs with disease status, and machine learning. Using immunosequencing, the study profiled T cell repertoires from around 680 subjects and related those repertoires to cytomegalovirus serostatus. The study was designed to test whether signatures of past pathogen exposure could be identified by cataloging public T cell receptors. Every repertoire in the discovery cohort had been generated on one and the same sequencing platform. A later analysis re-examined previously published TCR beta repertoires from hundreds of donors and added high-resolution HLA genotyping to investigate patterns of TCR occurrence. In a later genetic analysis, genome-wide SNP genotypes for 398 of the 666 donors were used, and that subset was treated as a discovery cohort. HLA typing covered class I and class II loci at four-digit resolution. Because of strong linkage in the cohort, five DR-DQ haplotypes were treated as single units for association and clustering. Typing coverage differed by locus: A, B, C, DRB1 and DQB1 were typed in roughly 620-640 donors, DQA1 in 500 to 550, DPA1 in around 610, and DPB1 in 450 to 490.

Points on this clone: Its antigen is still unknown. No clone much larger than this one lies a single base away; base qualities are absent.

CDR1 SQVTM and CDR2 ANQGSEA were looked up in the germline V gene. The V end loses 2 bases and the J end loses 4 bases, and a stretch of 11 bases separates them. The CDR3 starts with the cysteine, ends with the phenylalanine, and has 13 residues. The DNA shown is the 39-base CDR3, in frame from base 1. Receptors were amplified or captured by the immunoSEQ multiplex PCR assay. A mixture of 60 forward primers for TCR Vbeta segments and 13 reverse primers for TCR Jbeta segments was used in the multiplex PCR. The CDR3 region of rearranged TCR beta genes was amplified from genomic DNA by a multiplex PCR assay. The Illumina HiSeq System was used to sequence the amplified TCR beta libraries as 87-base-pair reads. The authors processed their data as follows. Across the 666 repertoires, a later analysis counted about 81 million unique TCR beta chains, around 11 million of which were shared by at least two donors. Raw reads were error-corrected and collapsed into unique sequences by a nearest-neighbor algorithm in which closely related sequences were merged to remove PCR and sequencing errors. Alignment of CDR3 sequences to IMGT reference sequences was used to assign V, D and J gene segments. For a sequence to be retained, a match of at least six nucleotides was required to both a V gene segment and a J gene segment. A rearrangement counted as productive if the CDR3 had no stop codons and remained in frame with V and J, and every other rearrangement counted as non-productive. Following IMGT convention, CDR3 was defined as the stretch from the second conserved V-encoded cysteine up to the conserved J-encoded phenylalanine. The earlier analysis of fewer than 700 of the donors excluded sequences that lacked an unambiguous match to a single V gene segment. In an earlier analysis of around 600 of the donors, V segments were called functional above 56.7% productive rearrangements and were called segregating when the between-donor standard deviation exceeded 5%. A statistical classification framework was built for diagnosing cytomegalovirus status from the catalog of TCR beta chain sequences. In a later analysis, TCR nucleotide sequences were compared against IMGT/GENE-DB human TR gene sequences so that V and J genes could be assigned. A later analysis assigned CDR3 sequences and most-parsimonious VDJ recombination scenarios with the TCRdist pipeline. A later analysis defined each TCR beta chain by its CDR3 amino acid sequence plus V-gene family, and excluded reads lacking a unique V-gene family. To address suspected cross-contamination and a sequencing artifact, a later analysis removed around 600 highly shared, low-generation-probability nucleotide sequences. A later analysis calculated a clonal expansion index for each public chain from normalized within-repertoire ranks of inferred template counts. Generation probabilities in a later analysis came from a VDJ recombination model fitted to out-of-frame rearrangements, and those results were checked against IGoR. In a later analysis, hypergeometric tests were used to score TCR-TCR, TCR-HLA and TCR-CMV co-occurrence, with a repertoire-size bias correction applied to TCR pairs. In a later analysis, false discovery rates were estimated by permuting HLA or CMV assignments 20 times. In a later analysis, co-occurring TCRs were grouped using DBSCAN, and TCRdist sequence similarity was added for clustering within HLA-allele-positive subsets. Repertoires with fewer than 30,000 or more than 120,000 public chains were left out of co-occurrence clustering, as were several repertoires with anomalous nucleotide sharing. Drawn from immuneACCESS, this table holds only the in-frame rearrangements with V and J called that TCRdb kept. Clones are partly lost; checked studies trace under half to an unresolved V gene and leave the rest unexplained. Clonal size and the V and J genes are those of that table, whereas D and trimming came from the DNA. A total of roughly 160,000 clones appear in this sample, 80% to 90% of them only once. Roughly a tenth of the sample is taken by the ten largest.

The cohort consisted of 600 to 750 healthy bone marrow donors. At the time of sampling, all cohort members were nominally healthy, though unrecorded immune exposures were likely present. The donor tested CMV seropositive, placing the donor among the 290 or so seropositive members of the cohort. A peripheral blood sample was provided by each donor, and peripheral blood mononuclear cells were used for TCR beta sequencing. Genomic DNA extraction from the blood cell samples was performed with the Qiagen DNeasy Blood Extraction Kit. On the study overall, not on this receptor specifically: The classifier was reported to diagnose cytomegalovirus status with high specificity and sensitivity in both the original cohort and the validation cohort. A further reported finding was that TCR beta sequences accurately predicted the HLA-A and HLA-B alleles for most subjects in the first cohort. In a later analysis, some 17,000 TCR beta sequences were associated with specific HLA alleles at a false discovery rate of 0.05. Because the 87-base-pair reads could not distinguish some IMGT-functional V segments, including TRBV6-2 and TRBV6-3, those segments were excluded. A later analysis found that HLA-associated TCR beta chains were more clonally expanded and had lower generation probabilities than equally common non-associated chains. HLA typing was unavailable for some donors at each locus, so association tests used only the typed subset. In this cohort, only TCR beta chains were sequenced, and detectable features were limited by the absence of alpha or paired-chain data. Linkage disequilibrium might explain the correlated functional status among segregating V segments, but an unknown experimental factor could not be excluded. While some public TCRs were present in many individuals, most TCR sequences turned up only very rarely across donors. In a later analysis, the rate of TCR association differed among HLA loci, with DRB1 alleles having the most associated TCRs and HLA-C alleles having the fewest. The authors suggested that the approach could potentially be extended to other disease states and immunological phenotypes. CMV serostatus was the only immune exposure information available for the cohort. In a later genetic analysis, fewer N-insertions in productive TCRs were reported among donors in an Asian-associated ancestry cluster than the approximately 710-donor mean. A group of highly shared sequence variants was considered likely to be a technical artifact of the sequencing pipeline. In vitro tests confirmed that three of the cytomegalovirus-associated TCR beta chains recognize cytomegalovirus antigens. Several of the top co-occurrence clusters appeared to be linked to parvovirus B19, influenza, CMV and Epstein-Barr virus, according to a later analysis. A total of about 150 TCR beta chains were listed by the study as associated with cytomegalovirus. Most CMV-associated TCR beta chains appeared to be HLA-restricted in a later analysis, and the HLA associations seemed to be driven largely by CMV exposure. Because counts were too low, about 17 rarely observed V segments, including chromosome 9 orphons, were excluded from the earlier analysis of some 540 of the donors. Broadly in line with IMGT annotations, most TCR beta V segments showed up in productive rearrangements about 87% or about 30% of the time in an earlier analysis of around 600 of the donors. A later genetic analysis associated a missense DCLRE1C variant with V-gene and J-gene trimming of TCR beta chains, and an independent cohort replicated the association. Assigning TCR associations to individual alleles was difficult when HLA alleles, especially DR and DQ, strongly co-occurred. Sequencing depth was assumed to be roughly uniform across donors in the presence/absence analyses, though that assumption may not hold.

This TCR came from a man aged 50 to 59 in good health and CMV-seropositive. The rearranged segments are TRBV29-1 and TRBJ2-5; a weak D assignment points to TRBD2 (7 bases agree). Sequencing was done on a sample of PBMCs. In nucleotide form, the sequence is TGCAGCGTTGAACTGGCGGGGGCAGAGACCCAGTACTTC. Its product reads: CSVELAGAETQYF.